This TCR beta chain was recorded in a study of T cell changes during pregnancy in multiple sclerosis. Sequencing used immunoSEQ multiplex PCR; TCRdb keeps in-frame clones, though not all of them. This table holds more than 65,000 clones, about nine tenths found once. The V gene lost 7 bases and the J gene lost 2 bases, with 15 bases spanning the gap. CDR1 MDHEN and CDR2 SYDVKM come from the germline V gene. The CDR3 totals 14 residues. The sequencing used peripheral blood, collected in the first trimester of pregnancy. The chain carries TRBV28 and TRBJ2-7, with D uncertain. This sequence originates from a female donor with multiple sclerosis, enrolled in a pregnancy study. This CDR3 reads CASMAAASTYEQYF. In nucleotides, the CDR3 is TGTGCCAGCATGGCGGCAGCTTCGACCTACGAGCAGTACTTC.